The clone carrying this T cell receptor (beta chain) has at least ten counts. The antigen is undetermined. The data originate from a study of blood T cells in healthy people across ages. Study-level findings and limits: Greater diversity and more naive CD4+ cells were seen in long-lived donors than in aged donors.

The CDR3 has 12 amino acids. Trimming cost V 2 bases and J 0 bases, with 1 base left between them. Looked up from germline, CDR1 is KGHSH and CDR2 is LQKENI. With a J-beta primer mix and a sample-barcoded 5' primer, a second PCR ran 7 to 11 cycles. In TCRdb, the 5' RACE reads were re-called with MiXCR into one record per CDR3 protein. The profile shows about 570,000 distinct CDR3 sequences, 25% to 30% of them singletons. The chain carries TRBV18 and TRBJ1-1; D gene ambiguous. The origin of this receptor is a woman in her 70s in good health. The source material was blood. CDR3: CASSPMNTEAFF. The DNA for the CDR3 is TGTGCCAGCTCACCAATGAACACTGAAGCTTTCTTT.